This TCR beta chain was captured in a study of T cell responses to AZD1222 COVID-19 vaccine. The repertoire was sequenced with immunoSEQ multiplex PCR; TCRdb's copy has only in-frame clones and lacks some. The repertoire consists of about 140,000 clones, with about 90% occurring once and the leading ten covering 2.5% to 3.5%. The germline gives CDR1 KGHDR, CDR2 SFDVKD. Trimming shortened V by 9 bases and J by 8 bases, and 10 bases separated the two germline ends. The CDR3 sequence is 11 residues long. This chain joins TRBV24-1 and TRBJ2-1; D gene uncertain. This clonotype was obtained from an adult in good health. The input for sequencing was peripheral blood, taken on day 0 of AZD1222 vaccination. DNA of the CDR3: TGTGCCACCTCCCTTGGGGATGAGCAGTTCTTC. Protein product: CATSLGDEQFF.